Listed below are T cell receptor beta chains from one sample, sequenced in a study of Graves' ophthalmopathy and Graves' hyperthyroidism. Via MiXCR, TCRdb re-called the multiplex PCR reads, giving one row per CDR3 protein. The sample holds about 740,000 distinct CDR3 sequences, roughly 40% seen once. The sample taken for sequencing was peripheral blood. These receptors originate from an adult man with Graves' ophthalmopathy. CDR3s include the opening cysteine and the closing phenylalanine or tryptophan. D genes are given only for firm matches. For some rows the clone size is stated as once, few or many, or as a class when expanded; others skip it.

clone_size j_call d_call v_call cdr3_length cdr3_nt cdr3_aa
NA TRBJ1-2 TRBD1 TRBV7-3 15 TGTGCCAGCAGGGGAGGGACAGGGGGCAACTATGGCTACACCTTC CASRGGTGGNYGYTF
few TRBJ2-5 TRBD1 TRBV25-1 15 TGTGCCAGTGACTCGGGACAGGGCTCTTTGGTGACCCAGTACTTC CASDSGQGSLVTQYF
NA TRBJ2-6 NA TRBV5-4 17 TGTGCCAGCAGCTTTAACCTCCTCAGCTCTGGGGCCAACGTCCTGACTTTC CASSFNLLSSGANVLTF
few TRBJ1-6 NA TRBV10-3 15 TGTGCCAGCAGTGAAGCCCAAATGGGGTATTCACCCCTCCACTTT CASSEAQMGYSPLHF
NA TRBJ1-3 NA TRBV6-6 16 TGTGCCAGCAGCGAACACAGGGATTCTAGTGGAAACACCACATATTTT CASSEHRDSSGNTTYF
few TRBJ2-7 NA TRBV10-3 15 TGTGCCATCGGCTTTGGGGCCACTTCCTCCTACGAGCAGTACTTC CAIGFGATSSYEQYF
few TRBJ1-2 NA TRBV7-2 14 TGTGCCAGCAGCTTAGACGGGGTAGGCTATCGCTACACCTTC CASSLDGVGYRYTF
many TRBJ1-3 TRBD1 TRBV10-3 16 TGTGCCATCATTGACAGGGATGTTAACTCTGGAAACACCATATATTTT CAIIDRDVNSGNTIYF
many TRBJ2-6 NA TRBV24-1 17 TGTGCCACCAGCGCGGGACATAGTATTTCTGGGGCCAACGTCCTGACTTTC CATSAGHSISGANVLTF
NA TRBJ2-3 TRBD2 TRBV11-1 16 TGTGCCAGCAGCCGACTAGCGTATACTAGCACAGATACGCAGTATTTT CASSRLAYTSTDTQYF
many TRBJ2-7 NA TRBV29-1 12 TGCAGCGTTGAACTCTCAGAACGCGAGCAGTACTTC CSVELSEREQYF
many TRBJ1-1 NA TRBV29-1 11 TGCAGCGTTGATGAGGGTACTGAAGCTTTCTTT CSVDEGTEAFF
NA TRBJ1-4 NA TRBV11-2 13 TGTGCCAGCAGCTTAGTACCAGATGAAAAACTGTTTTTT CASSLVPDEKLFF
NA TRBJ2-3 NA TRBV29-1 11 TGCAGCGAAGCCCGGGGGGATACGCAGTATTTT CSEARGDTQYF
many TRBJ2-7 TRBD1 TRBV5-1 13 TGCGCCAGCAGCAGGGGACAGGGGGACGAGCAGTACTTC CASSRGQGDEQYF
NA TRBJ1-2 NA TRBV10-3 14 TGTGCCAGCGGACCTAGACAGCCTAACTATGGCTACACCTTC CASGPRQPNYGYTF
NA TRBJ2-2 TRBD1 TRBV12-3/TRBV12-4 16 TGTGCCAGCAGTTTAGGTCAGGGGGTGGACACCGGGGAGCTGTTTTTT CASSLGQGVDTGELFF
many TRBJ2-5 TRBD2 TRBV7-2 15 TGTGCCAGCAGCCGTAGGGACTACCGCCAAGAGACCCAGTACTTC CASSRRDYRQETQYF
few TRBJ1-3 NA TRBV10-3 23 TGTGCCATCAGTGAGTCGATCGACAGGCCATCAGGCCAAGGCGCTTACTCTGGAAACACCATATATTTT CAISESIDRPSGQGAYSGNTIYF
NA TRBJ1-6 NA TRBV7-2 15 TGTGCCAGCAGCCAGGCCCGCAGAGATAATTCACCCCTCCACTTT CASSQARRDNSPLHF
NA TRBJ2-3 TRBD2 TRBV25-1 12 TGTGCCAGCAGCCAGCGGGGGGATACGCAGTATTTT CASSQRGDTQYF
many TRBJ2-7 NA TRBV25-1 14 TGTGCCAGCAGTGTAGAAGGGGAGGTATACGAGCAGTACTTC CASSVEGEVYEQYF
few TRBJ1-2 TRBD1 TRBV20-1 14 TGCAGTGCACCGAGCCCCGACAGGGTCTATGGCTACACCTTC CSAPSPDRVYGYTF
NA TRBJ2-5 NA TRBV28 11 TGTGCCAGCAAAGGGATAGAGACCCAGTACTTC CASKGIETQYF
NA TRBJ1-1 NA TRBV6-6 14 TGTGCCAGCAGTTATGGGGGAGTGAACACTGAAGCTTTCTTT CASSYGGVNTEAFF
once TRBJ2-7 TRBD1 TRBV10-3 18 TGTGCCAGCAGTCCCGACCCTGAACGGGACAGGGAAACCCACGAGCAGTACTTC CASSPDPERDRETHEQYF
NA TRBJ1-6 NA TRBV12-3/TRBV12-4 13 TGTGCCAGCAGTTTTGGGCAAGTTTCACCCCTCCACTTT CASSFGQVSPLHF
few TRBJ1-1 NA TRBV7-9 13 TGTGCCAGCACCGCCCGGGTGAACACTGAAGCTTTCTTT CASTARVNTEAFF
NA TRBJ2-7 TRBD1 TRBV29-1 12 TGCAGCGTCGGGACAGGGTACGATGAGCAGTACTTC CSVGTGYDEQYF
NA TRBJ1-5 NA TRBV7-9 17 TGTGCCAGCAGCTCTACCGGGACCGACGATAGCAATCAGCCCCAGCATTTT CASSSTGTDDSNQPQHF
few TRBJ2-7 NA TRBV7-6 17 TGTGCCAGCAGCTTAGGGGGCCCTTGGGCGGAAGCCCACGAGCAGTACTTC CASSLGGPWAEAHEQYF
NA TRBJ2-6 NA TRBV7-9 14 TGTGCCAGCAGCTTATTGGGGGGCGCAAACACTGAAGCTTTC CASSLLGGANTEAF
many TRBJ1-2 NA TRBV10-3 12 TGTGCCGGGGGGGAGCCAAACTATGGCTACACCTTC CAGGEPNYGYTF
many TRBJ2-5 NA TRBV7-8 13 TGTGCCAGCAGCTTTTGGACAACGGAGACCCAGTACTTC CASSFWTTETQYF
NA TRBJ1-4 TRBD1 TRBV7-9 14 TGTGCCAGCAGCCAGGGACAGCCTAATGAAAAACTGTTTTTT CASSQGQPNEKLFF
NA TRBJ2-7 NA TRBV2 13 TGTGCCAGCAGTTACTCGAAGGAATACGAGCAGTACTTC CASSYSKEYEQYF
NA TRBJ2-5 NA TRBV19 16 TGTGCCAGTAGTATAGCCCTTCGCGGTCCCCTGGAGACCCAGTACTTC CASSIALRGPLETQYF
NA TRBJ1-5 NA TRBV24-1 15 TGTGCCAGCAGTTTATTGGGGGCCTGGGGTCAGCCCCAGCATTTT CASSLLGAWGQPQHF
NA TRBJ2-7 TRBD1 TRBV9 16 TGTGCCAGCAGCTCGAAGCTCGGACAGGACCCCTACGAGCAGTACTTC CASSSKLGQDPYEQYF
many TRBJ2-7 NA TRBV7-2 14 TGTGCCAGCAGCTTAGGGTTCGCGTCCTACGAGCAGTACTTC CASSLGFASYEQYF
NA TRBJ2-5 NA TRBV20-1 9 TGCAGTGCCACAGGGCCCCAGTACTTC CSATGPQYF
NA TRBJ2-1 NA TRBV7-9 13 TGTGCCAGCAGCTTAGGGGGCCTGGGTGAGCAGTTCTTC CASSLGGLGEQFF
many TRBJ1-1 NA TRBV29-1 13 TGCAGCGTTTTTTTGGGACGGAACACTGAAGCTTTCTTT CSVFLGRNTEAFF
many TRBJ1-2 NA TRBV7-9 14 TGTGCCAGCAGCCATGAACAACAGGGCTATGGCTACACCTTC CASSHEQQGYGYTF
NA TRBJ2-2 NA TRBV5-1 15 TGCGCCAGCAGCTTGGAGAGGGGCGCTTCCGGGGAGCTGTTTTTT CASSLERGASGELFF
NA TRBJ2-3 TRBD2 TRBV29-1 12 TGCAGCGTTGAGGGGGGGGAAGATACGCAGTATTTT CSVEGGEDTQYF
many TRBJ2-6 TRBD1 TRBV15 16 TGTGCCACCCGCTACAGGGGACCCAGTGGGGCCAACGTCCTGACTTTC CATRYRGPSGANVLTF
many TRBJ1-2 NA TRBV9 13 TGTGCCAGCAGCCCACAGGACATGCGGCGCTACACCTTC CASSPQDMRRYTF
many TRBJ1-1 NA TRBV7-9 14 TGTGCCAGCAGCTCCGGACAGTCCCCCAGTGAAGCTTTCTTT CASSSGQSPSEAFF
many TRBJ2-2 TRBD1 TRBV24-1 15 TGTGCCACCAGTTCGACAGGGGGCAACACCGGGGAGCTGTTTTTT CATSSTGGNTGELFF
NA TRBJ1-2 NA TRBV3-1 15 TGTGCCAACAGCCAAATGGGTGGCGGGAACTATGGCTACACCTTC CANSQMGGGNYGYTF
many TRBJ2-6 NA TRBV2 16 TGTGCCAGCAGTGCCCCCTTGAGGTCTGGGGCCAACGTCCTGACTTTC CASSAPLRSGANVLTF
many TRBJ1-3 TRBD1 TRBV2 15 TGTGCCAGCAAAACGGGACAGGCCTCTGGAAACACCATATATTTT CASKTGQASGNTIYF
NA TRBJ2-7 TRBD1 TRBV29-1 10 TGCAGCGTCGACAGGGACGAGCAGTACTTC CSVDRDEQYF
NA TRBJ2-7 NA TRBV29-1 14 TGCAGCGTCGCCCGGGACTCGACCAACTACGAGCAGTACTTC CSVARDSTNYEQYF
many TRBJ2-7 TRBD2 TRBV7-2 12 TGTGCCAGCAGCTTGTTCGGGAGGGTGCAGTACTTC CASSLFGRVQYF
NA TRBJ1-2 TRBD1 TRBV12-3/TRBV12-4 14 TGTGCCAGCGTCTCGACAGGGAGCGACTATGGCTACACCTTC CASVSTGSDYGYTF
NA TRBJ1-1 TRBD1 TRBV20-1 13 TGCAGTGCCGGGACAGGGATGAACACTGAAGCTTTCTTT CSAGTGMNTEAFF
NA TRBJ2-7 TRBD1 TRBV2 15 TGTGCCAGCAGCCACCGGGACAGGAGCTCCTACGAGCAGTACTTC CASSHRDRSSYEQYF